The present T cell receptor (beta chain) was sequenced within a study of cytomegalovirus exposure and HLA in healthy donors. Primers: 60 Vbeta forward and 13 Jbeta reverse. The data were produced by immunoSEQ multiplex PCR, yet TCRdb's version contains in-frame clones alone and is incomplete. The sample has some 200,000 clones; 75% to 90% are singletons. The table lists this clone with a count of one. The V gene end was trimmed by 6 bases and the J gene end by 6 bases; junction bases not matched to a gene: 11. CDR3 length: 16 amino acids. Germline V gene data show CDR1 as MDHEN and CDR2 as SYDVKM. This sequence joins TRBV28 and TRBJ1-5; 10 bases fit TRBD1. The sequence derives from a woman under 30 in good health and CMV-seronegative. Material: PBMCs. The CDR3 region has the DNA TGTGCCAGCAGCACCTTGGACAGGGGGTATGTTCAGCCCCAGCATTTT. This sequence encodes CASSTLDRGYVQPQHF.